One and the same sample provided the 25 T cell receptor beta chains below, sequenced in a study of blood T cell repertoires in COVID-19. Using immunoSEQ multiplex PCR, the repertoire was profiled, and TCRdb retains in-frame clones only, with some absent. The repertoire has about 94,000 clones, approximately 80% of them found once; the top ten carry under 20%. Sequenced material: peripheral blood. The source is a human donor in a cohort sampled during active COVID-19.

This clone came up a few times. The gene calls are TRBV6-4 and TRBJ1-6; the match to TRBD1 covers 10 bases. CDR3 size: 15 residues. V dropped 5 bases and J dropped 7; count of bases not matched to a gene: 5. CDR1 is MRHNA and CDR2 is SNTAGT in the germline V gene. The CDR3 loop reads CASSLPGQGNSPLHF. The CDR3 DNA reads TGTGCCAGCAGTTTACCGGGACAGGGGAATTCACCCCTCCACTTT.

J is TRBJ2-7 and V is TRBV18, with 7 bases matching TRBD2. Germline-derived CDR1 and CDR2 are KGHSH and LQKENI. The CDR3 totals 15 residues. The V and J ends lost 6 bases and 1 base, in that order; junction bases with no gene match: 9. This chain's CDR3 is CASSLYSGRSYEQYF. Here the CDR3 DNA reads TGTGCCAGCTCCCTCTACTCCGGGAGGTCCTACGAGCAGTACTTC.

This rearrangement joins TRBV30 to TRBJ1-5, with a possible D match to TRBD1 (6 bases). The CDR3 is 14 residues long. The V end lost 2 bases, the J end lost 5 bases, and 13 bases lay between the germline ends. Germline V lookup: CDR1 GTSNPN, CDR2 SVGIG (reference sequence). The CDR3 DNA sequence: TGTGCCTGGAGTCTCAAGGGGGGGGATCAGCCCCAGCATTTT. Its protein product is CAWSLKGGDQPQHF.

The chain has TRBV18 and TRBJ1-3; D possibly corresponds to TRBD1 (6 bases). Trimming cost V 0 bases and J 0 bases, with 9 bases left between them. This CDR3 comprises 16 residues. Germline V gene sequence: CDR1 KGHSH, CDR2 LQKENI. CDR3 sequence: CASSPPGQSSGNTIYF. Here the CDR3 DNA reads TGTGCCAGCTCACCACCAGGACAGTCCTCTGGAAACACCATATATTTT.

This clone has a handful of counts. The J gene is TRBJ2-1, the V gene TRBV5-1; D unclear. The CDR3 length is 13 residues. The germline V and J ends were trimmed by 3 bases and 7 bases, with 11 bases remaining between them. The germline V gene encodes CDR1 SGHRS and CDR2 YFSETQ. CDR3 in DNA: TGCGCCAGCAGCTACTACGAACGGAATGAGCAGTTCTTC. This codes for CASSYYERNEQFF.

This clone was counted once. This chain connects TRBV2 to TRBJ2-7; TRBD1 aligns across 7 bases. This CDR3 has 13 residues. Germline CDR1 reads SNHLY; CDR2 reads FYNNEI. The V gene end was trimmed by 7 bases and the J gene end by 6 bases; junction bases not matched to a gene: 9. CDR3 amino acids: CASNRDREGEQYF. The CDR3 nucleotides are TGTGCCAGCAACCGAGACAGGGAAGGCGAGCAGTACTTC. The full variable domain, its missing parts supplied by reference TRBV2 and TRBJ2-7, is EPEVTQTPSHQVTQMGQEVILRCVPISNHLYFYWYRQILGQKVEFLVSFYNNEISEKSEIFDDQFSVERPDGSNFTLKIRSTKLEDSAMYFCASNRDREGEQYFGPGTRLTVT.

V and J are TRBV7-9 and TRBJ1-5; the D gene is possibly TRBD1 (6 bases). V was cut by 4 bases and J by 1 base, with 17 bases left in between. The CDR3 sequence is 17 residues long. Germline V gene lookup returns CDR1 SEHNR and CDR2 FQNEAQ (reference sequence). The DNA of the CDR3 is TGTGCCAGCAGCTACGTCGGTACAGGGATCAGCAATCAGCCCCAGCATTTT. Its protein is CASSYVGTGISNQPQHF.

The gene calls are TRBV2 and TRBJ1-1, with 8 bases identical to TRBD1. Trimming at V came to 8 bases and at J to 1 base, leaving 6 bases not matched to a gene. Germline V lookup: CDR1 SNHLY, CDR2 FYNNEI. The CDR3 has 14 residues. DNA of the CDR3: TGTGCCAGCTACAGGGGGAGGACGAACACTGAAGCTTTCTTT. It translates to CASYRGRTNTEAFF.

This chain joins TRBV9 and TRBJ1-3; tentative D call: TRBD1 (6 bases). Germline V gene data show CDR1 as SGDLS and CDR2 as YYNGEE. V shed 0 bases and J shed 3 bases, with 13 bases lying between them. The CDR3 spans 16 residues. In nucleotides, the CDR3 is TGTGCCAGCAGCGTAGAGGGGGGGACAAGTGGAAACACCATATATTTT. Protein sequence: CASSVEGGTSGNTIYF.

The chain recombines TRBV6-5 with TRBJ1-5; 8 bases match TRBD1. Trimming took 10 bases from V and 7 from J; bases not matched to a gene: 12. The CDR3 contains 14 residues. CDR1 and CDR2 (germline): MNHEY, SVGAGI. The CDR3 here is CAIEIGTGGQPQHF. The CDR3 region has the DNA TGTGCCATAGAGATCGGGACAGGCGGACAGCCCCAGCATTTT.

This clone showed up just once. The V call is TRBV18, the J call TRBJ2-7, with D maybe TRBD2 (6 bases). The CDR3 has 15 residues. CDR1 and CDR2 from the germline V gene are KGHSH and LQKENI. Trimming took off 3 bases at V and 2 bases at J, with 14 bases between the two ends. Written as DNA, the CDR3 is TGTGCCAGCTCACCTGCGGGGACCTCGACCTACGAGCAGTACTTC. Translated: CASSPAGTSTYEQYF.

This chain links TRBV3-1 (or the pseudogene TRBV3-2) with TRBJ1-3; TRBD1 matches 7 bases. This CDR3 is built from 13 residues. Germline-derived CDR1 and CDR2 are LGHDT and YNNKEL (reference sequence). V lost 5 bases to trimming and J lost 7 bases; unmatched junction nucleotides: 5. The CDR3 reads CASSGTAGNTIYF. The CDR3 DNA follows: TGTGCCAGCAGCGGGACAGCCGGGAACACCATATATTTT.

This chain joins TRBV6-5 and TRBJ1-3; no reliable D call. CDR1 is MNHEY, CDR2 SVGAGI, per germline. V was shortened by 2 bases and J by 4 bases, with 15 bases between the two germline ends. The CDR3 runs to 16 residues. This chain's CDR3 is CASSYGPGEGGNTIYF. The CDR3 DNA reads TGTGCCAGCAGTTACGGGCCCGGGGAAGGAGGAAACACCATATATTTT.

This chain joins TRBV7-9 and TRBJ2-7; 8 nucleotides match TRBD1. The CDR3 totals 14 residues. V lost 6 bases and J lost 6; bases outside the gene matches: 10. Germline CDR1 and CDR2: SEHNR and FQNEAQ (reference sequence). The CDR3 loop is CASSTTGAPREQYF. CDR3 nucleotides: TGTGCCAGCAGTACGACAGGGGCCCCCCGCGAGCAGTACTTC. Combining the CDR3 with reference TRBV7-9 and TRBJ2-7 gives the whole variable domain DTGVSQNPRHKITKRGQNVTFRCDPISEHNRLYWYRQTLGQGPEFLTYFQNEAQLEKSRLLSDRFSAERPKGSFSTLEIQRTEQGDSAMYLCASSTTGAPREQYFGPGTRLTVT.

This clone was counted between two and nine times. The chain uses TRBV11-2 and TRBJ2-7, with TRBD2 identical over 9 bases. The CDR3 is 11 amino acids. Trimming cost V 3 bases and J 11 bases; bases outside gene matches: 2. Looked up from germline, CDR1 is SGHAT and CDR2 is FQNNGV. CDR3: CASSFQREEYF. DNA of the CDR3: TGTGCCAGCAGCTTCCAGCGGGAGGAGTACTTC.

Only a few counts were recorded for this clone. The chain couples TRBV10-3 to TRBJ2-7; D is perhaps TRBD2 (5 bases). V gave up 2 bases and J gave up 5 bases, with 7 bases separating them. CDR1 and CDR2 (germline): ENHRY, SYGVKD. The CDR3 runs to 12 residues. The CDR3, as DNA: TGTGCCATCAGTGAGGGAGGCCACGAGCAGTACTTC. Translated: CAISEGGHEQYF.

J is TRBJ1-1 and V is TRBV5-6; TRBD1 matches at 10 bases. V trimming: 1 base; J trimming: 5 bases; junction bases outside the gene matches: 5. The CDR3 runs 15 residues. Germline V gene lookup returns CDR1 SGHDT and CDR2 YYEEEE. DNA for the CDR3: TGTGCCAGCAGCTTGTGGGGACAGGGGAGGACTGAAGCTTTCTTT. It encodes CASSLWGQGRTEAFF.

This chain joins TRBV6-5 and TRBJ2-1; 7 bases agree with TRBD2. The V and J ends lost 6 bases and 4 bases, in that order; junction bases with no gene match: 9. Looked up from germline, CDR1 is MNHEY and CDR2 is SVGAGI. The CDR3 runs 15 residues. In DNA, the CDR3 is TGTGCCAGCAGGACGAGCGGGAACCGTTACAATGAGCAGTTCTTC. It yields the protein CASRTSGNRYNEQFF.

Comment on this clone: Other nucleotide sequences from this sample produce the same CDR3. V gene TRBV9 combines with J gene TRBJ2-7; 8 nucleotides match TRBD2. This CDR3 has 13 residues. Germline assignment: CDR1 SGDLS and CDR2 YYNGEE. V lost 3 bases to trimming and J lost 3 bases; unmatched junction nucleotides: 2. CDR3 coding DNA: TGTGCCAGCAGCGGTACTAGCGGCTACGAGCAGTACTTC. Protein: CASSGTSGYEQYF.

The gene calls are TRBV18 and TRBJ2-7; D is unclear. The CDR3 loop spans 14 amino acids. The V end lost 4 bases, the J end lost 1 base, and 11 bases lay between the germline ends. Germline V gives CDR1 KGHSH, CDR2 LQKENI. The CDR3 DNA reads TGTGCCAGCTCACGTCTGGGCAGTTCCTACGAGCAGTACTTC. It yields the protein CASSRLGSSYEQYF.

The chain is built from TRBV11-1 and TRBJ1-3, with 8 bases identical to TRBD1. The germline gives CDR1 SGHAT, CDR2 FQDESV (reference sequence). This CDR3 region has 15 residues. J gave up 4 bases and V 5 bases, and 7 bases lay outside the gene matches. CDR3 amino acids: CASSQGQGGGNTIYF. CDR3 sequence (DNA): TGTGCCAGCAGCCAAGGACAGGGCGGAGGAAACACCATATATTTT.

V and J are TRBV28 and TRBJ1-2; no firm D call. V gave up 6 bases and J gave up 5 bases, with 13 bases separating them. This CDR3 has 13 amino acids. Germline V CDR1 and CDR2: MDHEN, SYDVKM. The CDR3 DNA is TGTGCCAGCAGAATCCCCCAGTCATATGGCTACACCTTC. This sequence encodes CASRIPQSYGYTF.

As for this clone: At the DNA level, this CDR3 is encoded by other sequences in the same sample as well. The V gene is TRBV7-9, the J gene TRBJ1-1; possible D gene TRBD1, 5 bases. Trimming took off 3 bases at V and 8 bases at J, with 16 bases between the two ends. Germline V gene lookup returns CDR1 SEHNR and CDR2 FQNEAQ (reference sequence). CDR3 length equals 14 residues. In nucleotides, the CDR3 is TGTGCCAGCAGCTTGGCGGGGGGTCTGGGGGAAGCTTTCTTT. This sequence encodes CASSLAGGLGEAFF. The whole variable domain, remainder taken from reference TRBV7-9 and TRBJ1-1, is DTGVSQNPRHKITKRGQNVTFRCDPISEHNRLYWYRQTLGQGPEFLTYFQNEAQLEKSRLLSDRFSAERPKGSFSTLEIQRTEQGDSAMYLCASSLAGGLGEAFFGQGTRLTVV.

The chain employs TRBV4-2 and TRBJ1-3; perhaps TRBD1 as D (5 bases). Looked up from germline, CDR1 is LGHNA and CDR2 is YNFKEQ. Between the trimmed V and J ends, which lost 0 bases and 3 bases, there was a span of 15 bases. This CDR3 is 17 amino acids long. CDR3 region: CASSQEGTFLSGNTIYF. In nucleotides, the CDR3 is TGTGCCAGCAGCCAAGAAGGGACTTTCCTAAGTGGAAACACCATATATTTT.

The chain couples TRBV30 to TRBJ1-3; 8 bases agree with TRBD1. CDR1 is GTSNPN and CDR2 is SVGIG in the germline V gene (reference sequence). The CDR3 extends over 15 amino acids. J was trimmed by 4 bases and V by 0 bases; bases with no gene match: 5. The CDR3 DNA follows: TGTGCCTGGAGTGTCCAGGGGGCTAGAGGAAACACCATATATTTT. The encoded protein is CAWSVQGARGNTIYF.